Listed here is a single TCR beta chain. Its antigen is still unknown. This entry comes from a study of vaccination and CD4 T cells after COVID-19. Documented treatment: approximately nine-day PBMC culture with coronavirus spike peptide pools or control peptides (ViraFEST assay). With peptide pools, ViraFEST first expanded antigen-specific T cells and afterwards sequenced their TCRs. The V segment lost 7 bases and the J segment 5 bases; nucleotides outside the gene matches: 2. This CDR3 contains 12 residues. CDR1 LNHDA and CDR2 SQIVND come from the germline V gene (reference sequence). Cultured CD4+ T cell DNA was sequenced using the Oncomine TCR Beta short-read assay. In TCRdb, the PCR reads were re-called with MiXCR into one record per CDR3 protein. The sample lists under 12,000 distinct CDR3 sequences, about 75% occurring once.

The genes are TRBV19 and TRBJ2-5, with 9 nucleotides matching TRBD2. What was sequenced was CD4+ T cells from blood, cultured in vitro. The receptor comes from a human donor who had recovered from COVID-19. The CDR3 is CASTAGGETQYF. CDR3 sequence (DNA): TGTGCCAGTACGGCGGGGGGGGAGACCCAGTACTTC.